This is a list of T cell receptor beta chains from one sample in a study of chemoradiotherapy in HPV16-positive cancers. The data were produced by immunoSEQ multiplex PCR, yet TCRdb's version contains in-frame clones alone and is incomplete. The sample has approximately 15,000 clones, about 86% seen once. The sequenced sample was blood, obtained from a patient who underwent chemoradiotherapy. These receptors all come from a human donor with HPV-associated anogenital cancer. CDR3s include the opening cysteine and the closing phenylalanine or tryptophan. The D gene is left open where the match is weak. Clone sizes are given selectively: once, few, many, or a class where the clone is expanded.

v_gene: TRBV18; j_gene: TRBJ2-4; abundance: -; d_gene: -; CDR3nt: TGTGCCAGCTCACCGAAATTAAAAAACATTCAGTACTTC; CDR3aa: CASSPKLKNIQYF
v_gene: TRBV4-1; j_gene: TRBJ2-1; abundance: -; d_gene: -; CDR3nt: TGCGCCAGCAGTACTTCCAACAGTGAGCAGTTCTTC; CDR3aa: CASSTSNSEQFF
v_gene: TRBV19; j_gene: TRBJ1-2; abundance: -; d_gene: -; CDR3nt: TGTGCCAGTAGTTTCGGGACCTATGGCTACACCTTC; CDR3aa: CASSFGTYGYTF
v_gene: TRBV6-1; j_gene: TRBJ2-3; abundance: -; d_gene: TRBD2; CDR3nt: TGTGCCAGCAGTAAACTAGCGGGAGGGCCAGATACGCAGTATTTT; CDR3aa: CASSKLAGGPDTQYF
v_gene: TRBV29-1; j_gene: TRBJ2-7; abundance: few; d_gene: -; CDR3nt: TGCAGCGTTGAGGCGAGTAACTACGAGCAGTACTTC; CDR3aa: CSVEASNYEQYF
v_gene: TRBV28; j_gene: TRBJ2-4; abundance: -; d_gene: TRBD1; CDR3nt: TGTGCCAGCAGTTTACCGACAGGGGGCGGCAAAAACATTCAGTACTTC; CDR3aa: CASSLPTGGGKNIQYF
v_gene: TRBV9; j_gene: TRBJ1-1; abundance: -; d_gene: -; CDR3nt: TGTGCCAGCAGCGTAGCGGGGGGATCGACTGAAGCTTTCTTT; CDR3aa: CASSVAGGSTEAFF
v_gene: TRBV2; j_gene: TRBJ2-5; abundance: -; d_gene: -; CDR3nt: TGTGCCAGCCACAGGGACCAAGAGACCCAGTACTTC; CDR3aa: CASHRDQETQYF
v_gene: TRBV7-7; j_gene: TRBJ2-2; abundance: few; d_gene: -; CDR3nt: TGTGCTAGCAGCTTAAGTTCCAACACCGGGGAGCTGTTTTTT; CDR3aa: CASSLSSNTGELFF
v_gene: TRBV5-1; j_gene: TRBJ2-7; abundance: -; d_gene: -; CDR3nt: TGCGCCAGCCGACTGTCGGCCCAACCGGGCTACGAGCAGTACTTC; CDR3aa: CASRLSAQPGYEQYF
v_gene: TRBV5-6; j_gene: TRBJ1-4; abundance: -; d_gene: -; CDR3nt: TGTGCCAGCAGCCGTTACAGGGAAGCAACTAATGAAAAACTGTTTTTT; CDR3aa: CASSRYREATNEKLFF
v_gene: TRBV28; j_gene: TRBJ2-1; abundance: -; d_gene: TRBD1; CDR3nt: TGTGCCAGCAGTTTCTTCCTGGGGGCTCGACAGGGGGCTAGCGAGCAGTTCTTC; CDR3aa: CASSFFLGARQGASEQFF